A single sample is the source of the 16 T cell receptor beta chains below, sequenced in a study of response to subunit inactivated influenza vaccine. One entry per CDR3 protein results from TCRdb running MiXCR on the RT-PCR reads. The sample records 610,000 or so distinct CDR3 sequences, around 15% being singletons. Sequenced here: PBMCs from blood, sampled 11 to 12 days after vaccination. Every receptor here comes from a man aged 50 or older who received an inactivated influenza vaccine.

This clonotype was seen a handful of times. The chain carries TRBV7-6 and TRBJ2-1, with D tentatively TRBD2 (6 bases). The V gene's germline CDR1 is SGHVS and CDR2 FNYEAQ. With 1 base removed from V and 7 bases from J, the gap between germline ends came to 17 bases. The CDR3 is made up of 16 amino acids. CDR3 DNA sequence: TGTGCCAGCAGCTTAGATTCGGGACTTGGAGGAAATGAGCAGTTCTTC. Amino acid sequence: CASSLDSGLGGNEQFF.

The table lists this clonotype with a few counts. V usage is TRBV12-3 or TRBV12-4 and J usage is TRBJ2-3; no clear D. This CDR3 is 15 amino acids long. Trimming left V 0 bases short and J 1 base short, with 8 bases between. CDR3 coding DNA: TGTGCCAGCAGTTTAGCGGGTCTAGGCACAGATACGCAGTATTTT. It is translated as CASSLAGLGTDTQYF.

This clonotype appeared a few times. CDR3 nucleotide sequence: TGTGCCAGCTCACCACCAGGGCAGAGGAACACCGGGGAGCTGTTTTTT. Its protein is CASSPPGQRNTGELFF. The rearrangement uses TRBV18 and TRBJ2-2; D unclear. The V and J ends lost 0 bases and 1 base respectively, with 9 bases between them. The germline V gene has CDR1 KGHSH and CDR2 LQKENI. CDR3 length: 16 residues.

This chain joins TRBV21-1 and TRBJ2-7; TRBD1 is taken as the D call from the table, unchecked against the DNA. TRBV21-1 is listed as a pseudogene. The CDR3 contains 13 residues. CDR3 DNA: TGTACCAGCATACCACGGACAACCTACGAGCAGTACTTC. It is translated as CTSIPRTTYEQYF.

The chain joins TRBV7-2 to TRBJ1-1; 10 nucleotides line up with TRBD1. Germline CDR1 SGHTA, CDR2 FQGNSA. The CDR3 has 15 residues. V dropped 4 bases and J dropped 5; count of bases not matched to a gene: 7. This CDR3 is CASSSGTGARTEAFF. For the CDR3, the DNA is TGTGCCAGCAGCTCGGGGACAGGGGCGCGAACTGAAGCTTTCTTT.

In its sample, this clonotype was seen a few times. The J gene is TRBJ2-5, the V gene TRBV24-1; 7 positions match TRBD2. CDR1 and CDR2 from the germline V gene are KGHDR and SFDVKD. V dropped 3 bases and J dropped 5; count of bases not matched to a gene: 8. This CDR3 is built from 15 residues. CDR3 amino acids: CATSDGGDLSETQYF. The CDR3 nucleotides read TGTGCCACCAGTGATGGGGGGGATCTTTCGGAGACCCAGTACTTC.

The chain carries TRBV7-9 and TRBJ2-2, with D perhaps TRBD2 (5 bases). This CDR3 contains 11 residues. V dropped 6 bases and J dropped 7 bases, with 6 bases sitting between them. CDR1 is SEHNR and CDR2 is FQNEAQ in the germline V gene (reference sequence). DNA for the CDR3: TGTGCCAGCAGGAGCGGCGGGGAGCTGTTTTTT. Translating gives CASRSGGELFF.

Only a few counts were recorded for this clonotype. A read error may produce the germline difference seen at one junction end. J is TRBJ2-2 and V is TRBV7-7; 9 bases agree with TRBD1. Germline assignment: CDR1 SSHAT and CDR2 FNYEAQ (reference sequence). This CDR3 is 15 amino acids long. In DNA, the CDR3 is TGTGCTAGCAGCGCCGGGACAGGGAGGACCGGGGAGCTGTTTTTT. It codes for CASSAGTGRTGELFF. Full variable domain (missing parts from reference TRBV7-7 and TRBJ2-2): GAGVSQSPRYKVTKRGQDVTLRCDPISSHATLYWYQQALGQGPEFLTYFNYEAQPDKSGLPSDRFSAERPEGSISTLTIQRTEQRDSAMYRCASSAGTGRTGELFFGEGSRLTVL.

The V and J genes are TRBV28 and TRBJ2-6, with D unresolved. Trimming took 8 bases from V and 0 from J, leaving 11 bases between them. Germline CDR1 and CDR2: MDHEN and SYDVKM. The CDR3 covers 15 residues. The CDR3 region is CASYHKRSGANVLTF. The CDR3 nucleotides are TGTGCCAGCTATCACAAACGCTCTGGGGCCAACGTCCTGACTTTC.

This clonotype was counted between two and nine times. For the CDR3, the DNA is TGTGCCAGGGGAGTTTTTGGGGGAGCTACCCACAATGAGCAGTTCTTC. Protein product: CARGVFGGATHNEQFF. This chain links TRBV6-7 with TRBJ2-1; D may correspond to TRBD1 or TRBD2 (5 bases each). TRBV6-7 is an ORF; its function is uncertain. V lost 9 bases, J lost 5 bases, and 23 bases lay in between. CDR3 length: 16 amino acids.

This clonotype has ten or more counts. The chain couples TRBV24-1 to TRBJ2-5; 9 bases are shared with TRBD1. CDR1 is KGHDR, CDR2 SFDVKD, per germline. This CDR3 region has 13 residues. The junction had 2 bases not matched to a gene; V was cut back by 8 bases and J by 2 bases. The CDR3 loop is CATNGQGQETQYF. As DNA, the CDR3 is TGTGCCACCAATGGACAGGGGCAAGAGACCCAGTACTTC.

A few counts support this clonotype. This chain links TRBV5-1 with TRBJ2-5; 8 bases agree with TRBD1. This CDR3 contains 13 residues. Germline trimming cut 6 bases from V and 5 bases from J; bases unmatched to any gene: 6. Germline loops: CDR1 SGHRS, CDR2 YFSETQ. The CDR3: CASKRRQGETQYF. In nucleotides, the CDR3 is TGCGCCAGCAAACGGAGACAGGGGGAGACCCAGTACTTC.

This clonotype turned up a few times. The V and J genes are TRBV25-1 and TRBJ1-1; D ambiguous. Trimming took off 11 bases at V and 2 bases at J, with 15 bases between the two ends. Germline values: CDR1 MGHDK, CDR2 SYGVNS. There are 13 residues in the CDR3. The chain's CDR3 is CAARQAINTEAFF. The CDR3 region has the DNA TGTGCCGCTCGGCAGGCAATTAACACTGAAGCTTTCTTT.

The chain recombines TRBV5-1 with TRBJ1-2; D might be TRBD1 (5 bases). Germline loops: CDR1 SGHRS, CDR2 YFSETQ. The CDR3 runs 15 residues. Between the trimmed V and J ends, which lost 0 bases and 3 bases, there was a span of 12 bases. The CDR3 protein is CASSLVGGLDYGYTF. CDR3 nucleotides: TGCGCCAGCAGCTTGGTGGGGGGTCTGGACTATGGCTACACCTTC.

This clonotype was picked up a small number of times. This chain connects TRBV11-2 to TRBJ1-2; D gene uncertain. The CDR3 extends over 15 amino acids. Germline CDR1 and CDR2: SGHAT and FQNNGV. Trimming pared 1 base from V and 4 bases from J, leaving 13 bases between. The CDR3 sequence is CASSLVGPLGYGYTF. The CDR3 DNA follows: TGTGCCAGCAGCTTAGTTGGGCCTCTTGGCTATGGCTACACCTTC.

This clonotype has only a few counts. CDR3 loop: CASSAAYGRFDTGELFF. CDR3 DNA: TGTGCCAGCAGTGCCGCCTACGGGAGGTTTGACACCGGGGAGCTGTTTTTT. V is TRBV28 and J is TRBJ2-2; 7 bases line up with TRBD2. Losses at the gene ends were 5 bases for V and 3 bases for J; bases not matched to a gene: 12. Germline values: CDR1 MDHEN, CDR2 SYDVKM. The length of the CDR3 is 17 residues.